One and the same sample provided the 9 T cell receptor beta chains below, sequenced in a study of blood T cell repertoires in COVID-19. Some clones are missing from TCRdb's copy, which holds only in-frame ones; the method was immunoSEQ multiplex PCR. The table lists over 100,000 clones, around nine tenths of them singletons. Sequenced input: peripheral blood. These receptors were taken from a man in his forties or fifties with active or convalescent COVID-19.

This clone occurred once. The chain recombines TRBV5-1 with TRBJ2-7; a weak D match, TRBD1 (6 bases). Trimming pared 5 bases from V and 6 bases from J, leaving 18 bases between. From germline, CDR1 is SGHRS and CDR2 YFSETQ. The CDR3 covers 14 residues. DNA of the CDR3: TGCGCCAGCAGTTTGTCAGGGGAATACGGCGAGCAGTACGTC. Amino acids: CASSLSGEYGEQYV.

CDR3 DNA sequence: TGTGCCATCAGTGAGCAGGGGGCGGGTACCGGGGAGCTGTTTTTT. Protein sequence: CAISEQGAGTGELFF. This chain joins TRBV10-3 and TRBJ2-2; 8 positions agree with TRBD1. The CDR3 contains 15 residues. From germline, CDR1 is ENHRY and CDR2 SYGVKD. Trimming removed 2 bases from V and 5 bases from J; junction bases left unmatched: 4.

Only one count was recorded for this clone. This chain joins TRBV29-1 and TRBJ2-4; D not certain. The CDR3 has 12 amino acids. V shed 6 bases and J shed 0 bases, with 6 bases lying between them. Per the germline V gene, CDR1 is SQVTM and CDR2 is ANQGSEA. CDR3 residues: CSVKLAKNIQYF. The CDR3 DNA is TGCAGCGTGAAACTAGCCAAAAACATTCAGTACTTC. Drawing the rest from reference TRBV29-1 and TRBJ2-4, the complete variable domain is SAVISQKPSRDICQRGTSLTIQCQVDSQVTMMFWYRQQPGQSLTLIATANQGSEATYESGFVIDKFPISRPNLTFSTLTVSNMSPEDSSIYLCSVKLAKNIQYFGAGTRLSVL.

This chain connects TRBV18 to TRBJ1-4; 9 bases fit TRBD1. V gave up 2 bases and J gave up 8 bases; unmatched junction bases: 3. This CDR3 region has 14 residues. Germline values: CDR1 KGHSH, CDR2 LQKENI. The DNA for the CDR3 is TGTGCCAGCTCACCAGGACAGGGGCCCGAAAAACTGTTTTTT. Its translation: CASSPGQGPEKLFF. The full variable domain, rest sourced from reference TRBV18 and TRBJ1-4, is NAGVMQNPRHLVRRRGQEARLRCSPMKGHSHVYWYRQLPEEGLKFMVYLQKENIIDESGMPKERFSAEFPKEGPSILRIQQVVRGDSAAYFCASSPGQGPEKLFFGSGTQLSVL.

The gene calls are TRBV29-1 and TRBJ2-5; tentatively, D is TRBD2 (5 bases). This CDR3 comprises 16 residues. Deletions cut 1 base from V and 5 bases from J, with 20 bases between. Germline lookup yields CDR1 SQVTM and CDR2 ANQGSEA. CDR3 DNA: TGCAGCGTTGAAGGCCCCAGCGGACTTGGGAAGGAGACCCAGTACTTC. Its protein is CSVEGPSGLGKETQYF.

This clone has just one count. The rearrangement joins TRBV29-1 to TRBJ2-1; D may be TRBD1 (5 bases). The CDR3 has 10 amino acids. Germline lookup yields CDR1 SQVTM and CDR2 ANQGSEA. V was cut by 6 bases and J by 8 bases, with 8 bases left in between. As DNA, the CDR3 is TGCAGCGTAGGGGCATATGAGCAGTTCTTC. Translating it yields CSVGAYEQFF.

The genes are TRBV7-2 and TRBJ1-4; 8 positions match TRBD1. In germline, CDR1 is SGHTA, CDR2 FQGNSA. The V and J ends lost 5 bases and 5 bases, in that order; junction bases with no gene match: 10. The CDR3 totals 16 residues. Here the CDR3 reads CASSRRGTGPNEKLFF. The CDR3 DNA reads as TGTGCCAGCAGCAGACGAGGGACAGGCCCGAATGAAAAACTGTTTTTT. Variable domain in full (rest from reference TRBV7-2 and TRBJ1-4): GAGVSQSPSNKVTEKGKDVELRCDPISGHTALYWYRQSLGQGLEFLIYFQGNSAPDKSGLPSDRFSAERTGGSVSTLTIQRTQQEDSAVYLCASSRRGTGPNEKLFFGSGTQLSVL.

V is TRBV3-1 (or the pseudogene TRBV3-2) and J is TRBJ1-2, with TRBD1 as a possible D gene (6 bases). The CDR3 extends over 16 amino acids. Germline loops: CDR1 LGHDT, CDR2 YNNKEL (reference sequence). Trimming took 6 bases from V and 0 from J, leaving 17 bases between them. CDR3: CASRQPDRFTNYGYTF. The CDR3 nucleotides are TGTGCCAGCAGACAACCTGACAGGTTCACTAACTATGGCTACACCTTC.

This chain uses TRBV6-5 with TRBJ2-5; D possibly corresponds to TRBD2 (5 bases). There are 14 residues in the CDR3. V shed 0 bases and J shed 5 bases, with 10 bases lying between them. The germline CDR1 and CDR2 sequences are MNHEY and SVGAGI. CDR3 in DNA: TGTGCCAGCAGTTACTCTGAGGGAAGGGAGACCCAGTACTTC. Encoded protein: CASSYSEGRETQYF.